This is a list of T cell receptor beta chains from one sample in a study of glioma-infiltrating T cells after dendritic cell vaccination. TCRdb keeps only in-frame clones here, not all; method: immunoSEQ multiplex PCR. The sample lists under 130,000 clones; roughly 76% were seen once. The source material was blood, sampled before dendritic cell vaccination. The source of these receptors is a human donor with glioblastoma. Each CDR3 is given with its conserved first and last residue. Each record gives: CDR3 protein, CDR3 DNA, clone size, J gene, V gene, D gene. D genes are given only for firm matches. Clone sizes are given selectively: once, few, many, or a class where the clone is expanded.

CDR3: CASSYGGFGEQFF; DNA: TGTGCCAGCAGTTACGGAGGGTTTGGTGAGCAGTTCTTC; size: -; J: TRBJ2-1; V: TRBV6-6; D: -
CDR3: CASSPQGVPGGEQPQHF; DNA: TGCGCCAGCAGCCCCCAAGGGGTGCCGGGCGGCGAGCAGCCCCAGCATTTT; size: -; J: TRBJ1-5; V: TRBV4-1; D: -
CDR3: CASSPSGQGETQYF; DNA: TGTGCCAGCTCACCGAGTGGGCAGGGGGAGACCCAGTACTTC; size: -; J: TRBJ2-5; V: TRBV18; D: -
CDR3: CASRTGSFNQPQHF; DNA: TGTGCCAGCAGGACAGGGTCATTTAATCAGCCCCAGCATTTT; size: -; J: TRBJ1-5; V: TRBV6-1; D: TRBD1
CDR3: CASSFGSGDRYF; DNA: TGTGCCAGCAGTTTTGGTTCGGGGGACCGGTACTTC; size: few; J: TRBJ2-7; V: TRBV28; D: -
CDR3: CASTGTDGSSYEQYF; DNA: TGTGCCAGCACTGGGACAGATGGGAGCTCCTACGAGCAGTACTTC; size: -; J: TRBJ2-7; V: TRBV27; D: TRBD1
CDR3: CASSADRGIGYTF; DNA: TGTGCCAGCAGCGCCGACAGGGGGATCGGCTACACCTTC; size: -; J: TRBJ1-2; V: TRBV9; D: TRBD1
CDR3: CASSSYRGKNYGYTF; DNA: TGTGCCAGCAGCTCCTACAGGGGAAAGAACTATGGCTACACCTTC; size: -; J: TRBJ1-2; V: TRBV11-2; D: TRBD1
CDR3: CASSSRTGPDTQYF; DNA: TGTGCCAGCAGTTCCCGGACAGGACCAGATACGCAGTATTTT; size: -; J: TRBJ2-3; V: TRBV7-3; D: TRBD1
CDR3: CASSIDQGHLNTEAFF; DNA: TGTGCCAGTAGTATAGATCAGGGACATTTGAACACTGAAGCTTTCTTT; size: -; J: TRBJ1-1; V: TRBV19; D: -
CDR3: CATSRVGRGSSYEQYF; DNA: TGTGCCACCAGCAGAGTTGGGCGGGGGAGCTCCTACGAGCAGTACTTC; size: -; J: TRBJ2-7; V: TRBV15; D: TRBD2
CDR3: CASSIRGAPYEQYF; DNA: TGTGCCAGTAGTATACGGGGGGCCCCCTACGAGCAGTACTTC; size: -; J: TRBJ2-7; V: TRBV19; D: -
CDR3: CASRDGGNQPQHF; DNA: TGTGCCAGCAGGGACGGGGGAAATCAGCCCCAGCATTTT; size: few; J: TRBJ1-5; V: TRBV6-5; D: -
CDR3: CASSIDRQGAHNYGYTF; DNA: TGTGCCAGTAGTATAGATCGGCAGGGGGCGCATAACTATGGCTACACCTTC; size: -; J: TRBJ1-2; V: TRBV19; D: TRBD1
CDR3: CASSSQQGSADTQYF; DNA: TGTGCCAGCAGCTCCCAACAGGGGTCGGCAGATACGCAGTATTTT; size: -; J: TRBJ2-3; V: TRBV7-2; D: TRBD1
CDR3: CASSSQPDSSYNEQFF; DNA: TGTGCCAGCAGTTCCCAGCCCGACAGCTCCTACAATGAGCAGTTCTTC; size: -; J: TRBJ2-1; V: TRBV27; D: -
CDR3: CASSSRVHPTFDTQYF; DNA: TGTGCCAGCAGCTCCAGGGTTCACCCGACCTTCGATACGCAGTATTTT; size: -; J: TRBJ2-3; V: TRBV5-8; D: -
CDR3: CASSDSLAGGEQYF; DNA: TGTGCCAGCAGTGACAGCCTAGCGGGGGGCGAGCAGTACTTC; size: -; J: TRBJ2-7; V: TRBV6-6; D: TRBD2
CDR3: CATSRVSSQETQYF; DNA: TGTGCCACCAGCAGAGTCTCCAGTCAAGAGACCCAGTACTTC; size: -; J: TRBJ2-5; V: TRBV15; D: -
CDR3: CASRSIAGGIYNEQFF; DNA: TGTGCCAGCAGGTCTATAGCGGGGGGAATTTACAATGAGCAGTTCTTC; size: -; J: TRBJ2-1; V: TRBV11-1; D: TRBD2
CDR3: CASSPGESSPLHF; DNA: TGTGCCAGCTCACCAGGGGAGAGTTCACCCCTCCACTTT; size: -; J: TRBJ1-6; V: TRBV18; D: -
CDR3: CAWEGRGNYEQYF; DNA: TGTGCCTGGGAGGGCCGGGGGAACTACGAGCAGTACTTC; size: -; J: TRBJ2-7; V: TRBV30; D: -
CDR3: CASSLGQPVNYGYTF; DNA: TGTGCCAGCTCACTGGGACAGCCAGTAAACTATGGCTACACCTTC; size: -; J: TRBJ1-2; V: TRBV18; D: TRBD1
CDR3: CASSTQQPQETQYF; DNA: TGCGCCAGCTCTACCCAACAGCCCCAAGAGACCCAGTACTTC; size: -; J: TRBJ2-5; V: TRBV5-1; D: -
CDR3: CASRPLTGASYNEQFF; DNA: TGTGCCAGCAGACCCCTGACAGGGGCGTCCTACAATGAGCAGTTCTTC; size: -; J: TRBJ2-1; V: TRBV7-2; D: TRBD1
CDR3: CASSLYEGTEAFF; DNA: TGTGCTAGCAGCTTGTATGAGGGCACTGAAGCTTTCTTT; size: -; J: TRBJ1-1; V: TRBV7-7; D: -
CDR3: CASSYYSNQPQHF; DNA: TGTGCCAGCAGCTACTATAGCAATCAGCCCCAGCATTTT; size: -; J: TRBJ1-5; V: TRBV7-8; D: -
CDR3: CASSRGPGENSPLHF; DNA: TGTGCCAGCAGCCGCGGGCCCGGGGAGAATTCACCCCTCCACTTT; size: -; J: TRBJ1-6; V: TRBV13; D: -
CDR3: CASSLGSLAEAFF; DNA: TGCGCCAGCAGCTTGGGTTCGCTAGCTGAAGCTTTCTTT; size: medium-sized; J: TRBJ1-1; V: TRBV5-1; D: -
CDR3: CASSASLRTLKFSNQPQHF; DNA: TGTGCCAGCAGTGCAAGTTTGCGGACACTCAAATTTAGCAATCAGCCCCAGCATTTT; size: -; J: TRBJ1-5; V: TRBV6-1; D: -
CDR3: CASSPRGGSPLHF; DNA: TGTGCCAGCAGTCCCCGGGGGGGATCACCCCTCCACTTT; size: -; J: TRBJ1-6; V: TRBV6-5; D: -
CDR3: CASSYRGQGMYEQYF; DNA: TGTGCCAGCAGTTATAGGGGACAGGGGATGTACGAGCAGTACTTC; size: -; J: TRBJ2-7; V: TRBV6-6; D: TRBD1
CDR3: CASTRGRENTEAFF; DNA: TGTGCCAGCACCAGGGGGCGGGAGAACACTGAAGCTTTCTTT; size: -; J: TRBJ1-1; V: TRBV6-1; D: TRBD1
CDR3: CAWTGGNYGYTF; DNA: TGTGCCTGGACGGGGGGCAACTATGGCTACACCTTC; size: -; J: TRBJ1-2; V: TRBV30; D: -